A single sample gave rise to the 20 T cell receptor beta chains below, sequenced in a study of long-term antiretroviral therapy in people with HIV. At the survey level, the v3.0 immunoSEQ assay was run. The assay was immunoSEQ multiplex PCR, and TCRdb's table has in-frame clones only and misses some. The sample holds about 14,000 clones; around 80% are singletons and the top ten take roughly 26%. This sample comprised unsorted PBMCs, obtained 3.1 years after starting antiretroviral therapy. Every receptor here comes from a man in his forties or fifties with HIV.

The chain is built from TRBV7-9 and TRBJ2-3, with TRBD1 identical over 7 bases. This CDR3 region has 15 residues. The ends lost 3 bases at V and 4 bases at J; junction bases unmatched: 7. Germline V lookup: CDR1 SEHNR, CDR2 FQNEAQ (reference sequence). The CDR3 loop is CASSFEGAPPDTQYF. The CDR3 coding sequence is TGTGCCAGCAGCTTTGAGGGGGCGCCCCCAGATACGCAGTATTTT. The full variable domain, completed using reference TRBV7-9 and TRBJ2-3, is DTGVSQNPRHKITKRGQNVTFRCDPISEHNRLYWYRQTLGQGPEFLTYFQNEAQLEKSRLLSDRFSAERPKGSFSTLEIQRTEQGDSAMYLCASSFEGAPPDTQYFGPGTRLTVL.

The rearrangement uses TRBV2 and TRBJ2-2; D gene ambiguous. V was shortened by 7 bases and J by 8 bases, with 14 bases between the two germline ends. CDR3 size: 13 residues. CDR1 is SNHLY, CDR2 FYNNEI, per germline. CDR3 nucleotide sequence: TGTGCCAGCAAGCTAGTAGAGGCGGGGGAGCTGTTTTTT. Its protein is CASKLVEAGELFF.

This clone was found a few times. For the CDR3, the DNA is TGTGCCAGCAGTGACCCCGAGTTTAGGGCACTCGAGGAGCAGTACTTC. Protein: CASSDPEFRALEEQYF. The chain has TRBV6-1 and TRBJ2-7; no clear D. Per the germline V gene, CDR1 is MNHNS and CDR2 is SASEGT. CDR3 length: 16 amino acids. V shed 3 bases and J shed 7 bases, with 22 bases lying between them.

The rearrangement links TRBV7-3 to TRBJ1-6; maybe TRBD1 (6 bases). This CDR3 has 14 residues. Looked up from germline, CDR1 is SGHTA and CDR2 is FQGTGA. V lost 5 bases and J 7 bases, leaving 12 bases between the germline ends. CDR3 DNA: TGTGCCAGCAGCCAGGGGTCCAGCAATTCACCCCTCCACTTT. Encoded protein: CASSQGSSNSPLHF.

The chain's CDR3 is CASSRGGNTEAFF. The CDR3 DNA reads TGTGCCAGCAGCCGAGGGGGGAACACTGAAGCTTTCTTT. This chain links TRBV7-9 with TRBJ1-1; possible D gene TRBD1, 6 bases. This CDR3 comprises 13 residues. Germline V gene lookup returns CDR1 SEHNR and CDR2 FQNEAQ (reference sequence). The V end lost 5 bases, the J end lost 1 base, and 8 bases lay between the germline ends.

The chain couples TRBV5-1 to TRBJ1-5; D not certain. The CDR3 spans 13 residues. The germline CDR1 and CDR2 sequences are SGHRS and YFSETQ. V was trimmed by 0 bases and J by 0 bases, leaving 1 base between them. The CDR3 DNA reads TGCGCCAGCAGCTTGGGTAGCAATCAGCCCCAGCATTTT. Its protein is CASSLGSNQPQHF.

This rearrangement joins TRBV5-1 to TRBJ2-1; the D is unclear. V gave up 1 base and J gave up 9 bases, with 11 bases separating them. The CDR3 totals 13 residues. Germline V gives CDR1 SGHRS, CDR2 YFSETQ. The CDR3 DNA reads TGCGCCAGCAGCTTGCGGGCTAGTCCTGAGCAGTTCTTC. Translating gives CASSLRASPEQFF.

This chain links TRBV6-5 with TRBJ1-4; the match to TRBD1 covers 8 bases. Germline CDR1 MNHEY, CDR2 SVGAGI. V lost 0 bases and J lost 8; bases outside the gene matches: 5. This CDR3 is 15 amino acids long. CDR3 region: CASSYSVSGGEKLFF. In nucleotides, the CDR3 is TGTGCCAGCAGTTACTCGGTCTCAGGGGGCGAAAAACTGTTTTTT.

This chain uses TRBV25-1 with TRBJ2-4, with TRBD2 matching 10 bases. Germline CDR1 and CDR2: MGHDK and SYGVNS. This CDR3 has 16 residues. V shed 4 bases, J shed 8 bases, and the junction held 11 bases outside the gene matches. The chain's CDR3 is CASSASSGGSGYIQYF. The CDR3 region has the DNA TGTGCCAGCAGTGCCTCTAGCGGGGGAAGTGGGTACATTCAGTACTTC.

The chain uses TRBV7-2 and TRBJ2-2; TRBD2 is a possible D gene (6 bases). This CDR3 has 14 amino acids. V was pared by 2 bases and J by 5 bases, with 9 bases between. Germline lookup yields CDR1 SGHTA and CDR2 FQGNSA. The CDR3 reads CASSLLAFTGELFF. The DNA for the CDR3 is TGTGCCAGCAGCTTACTAGCGTTTACCGGGGAGCTGTTTTTT.

As DNA, the CDR3 is TGTGCCAGCAGCAGACAGGGGTCCGGGGAGCTGTTTTTT. Amino acids: CASSRQGSGELFF. The chain uses TRBV6-5 and TRBJ2-2; 8 bases are a match to TRBD1. CDR1 MNHEY and CDR2 SVGAGI come from the germline V gene. The junction had 3 bases not matched to a gene; V was cut back by 6 bases and J by 6 bases. CDR3 length: 13 residues.

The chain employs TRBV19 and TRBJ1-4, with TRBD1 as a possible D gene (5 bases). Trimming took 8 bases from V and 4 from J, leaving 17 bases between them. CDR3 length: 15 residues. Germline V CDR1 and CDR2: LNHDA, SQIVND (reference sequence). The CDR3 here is CASGETGLHNEKLFF. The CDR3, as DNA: TGTGCCAGTGGAGAAACGGGACTTCATAATGAAAAACTGTTTTTT.

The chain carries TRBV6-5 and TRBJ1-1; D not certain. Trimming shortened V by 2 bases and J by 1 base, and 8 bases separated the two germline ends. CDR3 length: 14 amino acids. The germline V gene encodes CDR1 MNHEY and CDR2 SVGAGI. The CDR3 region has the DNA TGTGCCAGCAGTTACAAGGAACGGAACACTGAAGCTTTCTTT. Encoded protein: CASSYKERNTEAFF.

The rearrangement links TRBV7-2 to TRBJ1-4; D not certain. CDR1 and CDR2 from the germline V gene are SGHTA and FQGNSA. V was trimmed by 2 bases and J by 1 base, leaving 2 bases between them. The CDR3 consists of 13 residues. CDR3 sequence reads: CASSLRTNEKLFF. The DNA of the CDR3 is TGTGCCAGCAGCTTAAGAACTAATGAAAAACTGTTTTTT.

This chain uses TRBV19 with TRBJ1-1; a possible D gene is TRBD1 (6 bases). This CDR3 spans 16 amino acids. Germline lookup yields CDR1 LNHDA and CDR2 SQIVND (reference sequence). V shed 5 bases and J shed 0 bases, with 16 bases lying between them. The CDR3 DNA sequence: TGTGCCAGTAGTTCAACATGGGGGGCCTTGAACACTGAAGCTTTCTTT. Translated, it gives CASSSTWGALNTEAFF.

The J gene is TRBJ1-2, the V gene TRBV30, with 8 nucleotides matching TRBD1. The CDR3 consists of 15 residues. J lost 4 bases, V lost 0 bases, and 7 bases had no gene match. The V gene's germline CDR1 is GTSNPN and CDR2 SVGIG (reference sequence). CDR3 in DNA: TGTGCCTGGAGTGTCGGGACAGGACACTCCTATGGCTACACCTTC. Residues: CAWSVGTGHSYGYTF.

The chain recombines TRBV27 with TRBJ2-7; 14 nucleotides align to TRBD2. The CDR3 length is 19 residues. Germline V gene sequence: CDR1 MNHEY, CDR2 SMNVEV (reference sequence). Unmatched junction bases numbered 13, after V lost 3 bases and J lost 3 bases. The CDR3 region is CASSFSRTSGGFRNYEQYF. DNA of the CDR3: TGTGCCAGCAGTTTCTCACGGACTAGCGGGGGGTTTCGAAACTACGAGCAGTACTTC.

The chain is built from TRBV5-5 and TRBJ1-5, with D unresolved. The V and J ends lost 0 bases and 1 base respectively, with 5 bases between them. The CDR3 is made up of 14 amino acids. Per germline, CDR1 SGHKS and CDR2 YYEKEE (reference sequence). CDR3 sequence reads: CASSLAGSNQPQHF. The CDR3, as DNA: TGTGCCAGCAGCTTGGCGGGGAGCAATCAGCCCCAGCATTTT. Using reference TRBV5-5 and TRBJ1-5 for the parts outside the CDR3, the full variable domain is DAGVTQSPTHLIKTRGQQVTLRCSPISGHKSVSWYQQVLGQGPQFIFQYYEKEERGRGNFPDRFSARQFPNYSSELNVNALLLGDSALYLCASSLAGSNQPQHFGDGTRLSIL.

DNA of the CDR3: TGTGCCAGCAGTCGGGGAAACGAGCAGTACTTC. Its translation is CASSRGNEQYF. The gene calls are TRBV25-1 and TRBJ2-7; D may be TRBD2 (5 bases). V lost 5 bases and J 5 bases, leaving 7 bases between the germline ends. This CDR3 comprises 11 residues. Germline lookup yields CDR1 MGHDK and CDR2 SYGVNS.

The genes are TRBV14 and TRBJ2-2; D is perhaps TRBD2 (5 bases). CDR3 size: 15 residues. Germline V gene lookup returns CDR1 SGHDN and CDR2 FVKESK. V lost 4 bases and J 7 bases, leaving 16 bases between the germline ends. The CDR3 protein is CASSPPWVTSGELFF. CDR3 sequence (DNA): TGTGCCAGCAGCCCCCCCTGGGTAACTAGCGGGGAGCTGTTTTTT.